The 22 T cell receptor beta chains in this list originate from one sample, sequenced in a study of naive and memory T cell subsets (dated by TCRdb to between 2016 and 2019). The library was built by means of UMI-ligation and nested PCR. Sequencing was carried out with an Illumina MiSeq. An equimolar mix of two oligonucleotides covering both TRBC1 and TRBC2 was used as the beta constant-region primer. TCRdb reprocessed the public reads (quality trimming at Q25 with fastp, clone calling with MiXCR) and kept in-frame beta chains. Entries are consolidated by CDR3 protein sequence, retaining the most common genes and DNA. This sample gives 120,000 to 150,000 distinct CDR3 sequences in total; over 15% of them show up just once. The ten largest clones add up to about 0.13% of the sample. Material: naive CD4+ T cells from blood. Per the publication, the cell subset or site label means: naive T cells, CD45RA high CD27+. The receptors stem from a human donor in good health.

This clonotype was observed a few times. This rearrangement joins TRBV29-1 to TRBJ2-3; D might be TRBD1 (6 bases). This CDR3 is built from 16 residues. Germline V CDR1 and CDR2: SQVTM, ANQGSEA. V was clipped by 3 bases and J by 4 bases, with 20 bases between them. CDR3 DNA: TGCAGCGTTGAGACTGTATCTAGGGGGATCCCAGATACGCAGTATTTT. Translating it yields CSVETVSRGIPDTQYF.

The chain links TRBV7-8 to TRBJ1-5; 7 bases map to TRBD1. Looked up from germline, CDR1 is SGHVS and CDR2 is FQNEAQ. This CDR3 has 13 residues. Trimming at V came to 5 bases and at J to 8 bases, leaving 6 bases not matched to a gene. The CDR3 DNA sequence: TGTGCCAGCAGCACCACAGACAGGGAGCCCCAGCATTTT. This encodes CASSTTDREPQHF.

V is TRBV5-5 and J is TRBJ1-4, with 9 bases matching TRBD1. The V and J ends lost 4 bases and 9 bases, in that order; junction bases with no gene match: 10. The CDR3 is made up of 15 amino acids. Germline CDR1 reads SGHKS; CDR2 reads YYEKEE (reference sequence). DNA of the CDR3: TGTGCCAGCAGCGAAAACAGGGGGCTGGCGCAAAAACTGTTTTTT. This translates into CASSENRGLAQKLFF.

V is TRBV10-3 and J is TRBJ1-6; D possibly corresponds to TRBD1 (5 bases). Between the trimmed V and J ends, which lost 6 bases and 6 bases, there was a span of 12 bases. The CDR3 has 14 residues. Germline loops: CDR1 ENHRY, CDR2 SYGVKD. CDR3: CAIRRTDTNSPLHF. The CDR3 DNA reads as TGTGCCATCAGAAGGACGGACACTAATTCACCCCTCCACTTT.

This chain uses TRBV11-2 with TRBJ1-1, with a tentative D call TRBD1 (6 bases). The length of the CDR3 is 12 residues. Germline V gene data show CDR1 as SGHAT and CDR2 as FQNNGV. The V gene lost 3 bases and the J gene lost 10 bases, with 12 bases spanning the gap. CDR3 loop: CASSLSRGVAFF. CDR3 coding DNA: TGTGCCAGCAGCTTGAGCAGGGGTGTAGCTTTCTTT.

The V and J genes are TRBV2 and TRBJ2-5; TRBD2 might be the D (6 bases). This CDR3 spans 13 amino acids. V lost 4 bases to trimming and J lost 3 bases, with 9 bases between them. CDR1 and CDR2 (germline): SNHLY, FYNNEI. CDR3: CASSGLDKETQYF. CDR3 in DNA: TGTGCCAGCAGTGGACTAGACAAAGAGACCCAGTACTTC.

V is TRBV5-1 and J is TRBJ2-7; 8 bases agree with TRBD1. Germline assignment: CDR1 SGHRS and CDR2 YFSETQ. The CDR3 runs 14 residues. The junction had 8 bases not matched to a gene; V was cut back by 4 bases and J by 5 bases. The CDR3 protein is CASSPGDRSNEQYF. CDR3 nucleotide sequence: TGCGCCAGCAGCCCCGGGGACAGGAGTAACGAGCAGTACTTC.

The rearrangement uses TRBV3-1 and TRBJ2-5; D not certain. The length of the CDR3 is 16 residues. V lost 10 bases and J lost 1, with 22 bases in between. Germline CDR1 and CDR2: LGHDT and YNNKEL (reference sequence). CDR3 coding DNA: TGTGCCACCGGGCGAACTGGCAGTAGCCCCCAAGAGACCCAGTACTTC. Protein sequence: CATGRTGSSPQETQYF.

The J gene is TRBJ2-1, the V gene TRBV12-3 or TRBV12-4; 10 bases align to TRBD2. The CDR3 runs 15 residues. After removal of 6 bases from V and 2 bases from J, the junction contained 4 bases not matched to a gene. The CDR3 nucleotides are TGTGCCAGCAGCCAACTAGCGGGAACCTACAATGAGCAGTTCTTC. Translating it yields CASSQLAGTYNEQFF.

This clonotype was counted only a few times. The chain links TRBV7-8 to TRBJ2-7; TRBD1 might be the D (5 bases). The CDR3 covers 16 residues. CDR1 SGHVS and CDR2 FQNEAQ come from the germline V gene. Trimming took 1 base from V and 6 from J, leaving 19 bases between them. CDR3 amino acids: CASSLVLWAGLFEQYF. The CDR3 bases are TGTGCCAGCAGCTTAGTGCTCTGGGCAGGGCTATTCGAGCAGTACTTC.

J is TRBJ1-2 and V is TRBV4-1; 8 nucleotides line up with TRBD1. The CDR3 is 13 amino acids. The germline V gene encodes CDR1 MGHRA and CDR2 YSYEKL. V shed 2 bases and J 6 bases; nucleotides not matched to a gene: 2. The CDR3 is CASSQTGGDGYTF. The CDR3 region has the DNA TGCGCCAGCAGCCAAACAGGGGGTGATGGCTACACCTTC.

The J gene is TRBJ2-3, the V gene TRBV16; TRBD1 matches 8 bases. This CDR3 spans 16 amino acids. Trimming at V came to 4 bases and at J to 0 bases, leaving 6 bases not matched to a gene. Germline V gene data show CDR1 as KGHSY and CDR2 as FQNENV. CDR3 sequence: CASSPGQGRSTDTQYF. Here the CDR3 DNA reads TGTGCCAGCAGCCCAGGACAGGGAAGGAGCACAGATACGCAGTATTTT. The entire variable domain, with the rest obtained from reference TRBV16 and TRBJ2-3, is as follows: GEEVAQTPKHLVRGEGQKAKLYCAPIKGHSYVFWYQQVLKNEFKFLISFQNENVFDETGMPKERFSAKCLPNSPCSLEIQATKLEDSAVYFCASSPGQGRSTDTQYFGPGTRLTVL.

The CDR3 region has the DNA TGTGCCAGTCGAAACCCGGGACAGGGTATCACAGATACGCAGTATTTT. Amino acid sequence: CASRNPGQGITDTQYF. The rearrangement links TRBV7-9 to TRBJ2-3; 9 bases align to TRBD1. There are 16 residues in the CDR3. The ends lost 9 bases at V and 2 bases at J; junction bases unmatched: 12. Germline V gives CDR1 SEHNR, CDR2 FQNEAQ (reference sequence).

In DNA, the CDR3 is TGTGCCAGCGTGACGGATACCTACAATGAGCAGTTCTTC. This encodes CASVTDTYNEQFF. This chain connects TRBV12-3 or TRBV12-4 to TRBJ2-1; no firm D call. The CDR3 has 13 amino acids. V lost 8 bases and J lost 2, with 10 bases in between.

This chain uses TRBV6-2 or TRBV6-3 with TRBJ1-2; D might be TRBD1 (5 bases). The CDR3 has 13 amino acids. Trimming pared 5 bases from V and 3 bases from J, leaving 10 bases between. In germline, CDR1 is MNHEY, CDR2 SVGEGT. The CDR3 nucleotides are TGTGCCAGCAGTGTACAGGACTACTATGGCTACACCTTC. Protein sequence: CASSVQDYYGYTF.

This chain links TRBV12-3 or TRBV12-4 with TRBJ2-1; 16 positions match TRBD2. This CDR3 region has 19 residues. The trim removed 4 bases at V and 8 bases at J, leaving 14 bases unmatched. The CDR3 DNA is TGTGCCAGCAGTTCCACCCCGGCACCCGGGACTAGCGGGAGGGATGAGCAGTTCTTC. Residues: CASSSTPAPGTSGRDEQFF.

In this sample, this clonotype turned up a few times. The rearrangement links TRBV7-9 to TRBJ2-1; the match to TRBD2 covers 10 bases. The germline V gene encodes CDR1 SEHNR and CDR2 FQNEAQ (reference sequence). The CDR3 runs to 19 residues. The V segment lost 1 base and the J segment 5 bases; nucleotides outside the gene matches: 14. This CDR3 is CASSLGSQREGRSHNEQFF. CDR3 in DNA: TGTGCCAGCAGCTTAGGTAGCCAGCGGGAGGGCCGTAGCCACAATGAGCAGTTCTTC. Together with reference TRBV7-9 and TRBJ2-1, the CDR3 gives the full variable domain: DTGVSQNPRHKITKRGQNVTFRCDPISEHNRLYWYRQTLGQGPEFLTYFQNEAQLEKSRLLSDRFSAERPKGSFSTLEIQRTEQGDSAMYLCASSLGSQREGRSHNEQFFGPGTRLTVL.

The V and J genes are TRBV27 and TRBJ1-6; D is possibly TRBD1 (5 bases). Per the germline V gene, CDR1 is MNHEY and CDR2 is SMNVEV (reference sequence). This CDR3 region has 14 residues. The ends were cut back, 4 bases at V and 8 bases at J, with 12 bases in the middle. The CDR3 DNA follows: TGTGCCAGCAGTTCCGACAGCGTTTATTCACCCCTCCACTTT. It codes for CASSSDSVYSPLHF.

The rearrangement links TRBV14 to TRBJ2-3; possible D gene TRBD1, 6 bases. Trimming cost V 4 bases and J 0 bases, with 14 bases left between them. The CDR3 runs 16 residues. Germline CDR1 reads SGHDN; CDR2 reads FVKESK. The CDR3 spells CASSRRTAPSTDTQYF. The CDR3 DNA follows: TGTGCCAGCAGCCGAAGGACAGCCCCTAGCACAGATACGCAGTATTTT.

This clonotype was found a few times. CDR3 in amino acids: CASSLWNTRNTEAFF. The DNA of the CDR3 is TGTGCCAGCAGTTTATGGAACACTAGGAACACTGAAGCTTTCTTT. The chain joins TRBV27 to TRBJ1-1; D not certain. The V gene's germline CDR1 is MNHEY and CDR2 SMNVEV (reference sequence). The V end was cut by 1 base, the J end by 1 base, with 10 bases between. The CDR3 sequence is 15 residues long.

This clonotype occurred many times. V is TRBV15 and J is TRBJ2-1; 7 bases map to TRBD1. Germline CDR1 LNHNV, CDR2 YYDKDF (reference sequence). Trimming at V came to 1 base and at J to 4 bases, leaving 4 bases not matched to a gene. This CDR3 has 15 residues. The CDR3: CATSRAPTGYNEQFF. The CDR3 nucleotides read TGTGCCACCAGCAGAGCCCCGACAGGGTACAATGAGCAGTTCTTC.

This clonotype was observed a few times. The gene calls are TRBV2 and TRBJ2-5, with D perhaps matching TRBD2 (6 bases). CDR3 length: 15 residues. Between the trimmed V and J ends, which lost 3 bases and 4 bases, there was a span of 15 bases. Germline CDR1 is SNHLY and CDR2 is FYNNEI. CDR3 sequence reads: CASSDARREPETQYF. The CDR3 nucleotides are TGTGCCAGCAGTGACGCCCGGAGGGAGCCAGAGACCCAGTACTTC.